This T cell receptor (beta chain) was captured by sequencing in a study of blood T cell repertoires in COVID-19. For the study at large: Samples representing acute and convalescent COVID-19 were sourced from the United States, Italy and Spain. Nucleic acid was either cDNA or gDNA, and it came from T cells, B-cell-depleted T cells, or PBMCs.

This clone is a singleton in its sample. Per the study methods: Reference gene primer amplification in the assay estimated nucleated cell counts. Assay: immunoSEQ multiplex PCR; the TCRdb copy retains only in-frame clones and omits some. The D gene and trimming were derived from the DNA, and the V and J assignments and clone size from that table. The sample has over 95,000 clones; about 85% are singletons. Seattle cases were enrolled at active infection and followed longitudinally. Sample: peripheral blood. This TCR derives from a woman aged 60-70 years with COVID-19, enrolled during active disease.

CDR3 protein: CASSILQGAGQPQHF. The CDR3 nucleotides are TGTGCCAGTAGTATCTTACAGGGGGCAGGACAGCCCCAGCATTTT. The V gene is TRBV19, the J gene TRBJ1-5, with TRBD1 identical over 9 bases. V gave up 3 bases and J gave up 7 bases; unmatched junction bases: 7. Germline V gene sequence: CDR1 LNHDA, CDR2 SQIVND (reference sequence). The CDR3 contains 15 residues.